This T cell receptor beta chain was found in a study of T-cell memory formation after mild COVID-19. Study-level results: Pre-infection memory carried some responding clones, suggesting that cross-reactive memory joined.

The CDR3 length is 14 residues. Trimming took 6 bases from V and 5 from J; bases not matched to a gene: 10. Per the germline V gene, CDR1 is DFQATT and CDR2 is SNEGSKA (reference sequence). MiXCR, run by TCRdb on the 5' RACE reads, gives a single entry per CDR3 protein. The data show some 190,000 distinct CDR3 sequences, 18% seen once. This clonotype was observed a handful of times. Its antigen is not identified. The J gene is TRBJ2-7, the V gene TRBV20-1, with 10 bases lining up with TRBD1. The specimen sequenced was PBMCs or a T cell subset sorted from them (not recorded which). This sequence originates from an adult woman who had mild COVID-19 (a few samples of this study predate the infection). Cell type and time point are not known. CDR3 DNA: TGCAGTGCCACTCGACAGGGGGCTTCTCACGAGCAGTACTTC. Protein sequence: CSATRQGASHEQYF.